This paragraph covers one TCR beta chain sequence. There is no known antigen for this receptor. Base qualities are not provided; no much larger clone lies one nucleotide away. Receptors were amplified or captured by the immunoSEQ multiplex PCR assay. The table comes from immuneACCESS by way of TCRdb, which keeps in-frame sequences with V and J called. Part of the clones is missing from these tables; in studies checked, under half for an unresolved V gene and the rest for unknown reasons. The sample records about 12,000 clones, 88% of which are singletons. The ten largest clones capture approximately 2.8% of the sample. This specimen comes from a study of control samples from healthy donors and cancer patients (dated by TCRdb to the early 2020s). Taken from the germline V gene, the CDR1 and CDR2 loops are KGHDR and SFDVKD. The CDR3 runs 15 residues from the cysteine to the phenylalanine. CDR3 DNA only is kept here, 45 bases in frame from base 1. V lost 9 bases and J lost 1 base, and the count of bases not matched to a germline gene is 6.

The sequencing input was formalin-fixed, paraffin-embedded tissue. The receptor chain draws on TRBV24-1 and TRBJ2-3; TRBD2 fits 10 bases in the junction. This receptor was taken from a male donor with melanoma. CDR3 reads: CATGSGTSGTDTQYF. The DNA sequence reads TGTGCCACCGGCTCCGGGACTAGCGGCACAGATACGCAGTATTTT.